This paragraph reports one T cell receptor (beta chain). No cognate antigen has been identified for it. One base away there is no much larger clone; base qualities are not given. This sample is drawn from a study of blood T cell repertoires in COVID-19 (dated by TCRdb to about 2020). Study-level background: The collaborator samples originated in the United States, Italy and Spain and spanned the acute and convalescent phases of COVID-19. Sample metadata almost always included a de-identified subject ID, COVID-19 status, age in years and sex. HLA class I and class II types, where available, came from metadata supplied by the sample provider rather than from assay-based typing. Deeply sampled blood TCRbeta repertoires from subjects exposed to, actively infected with, or recovered from COVID-19 were included in the dataset. The material from the prospective study consisted of cDNA or gDNA derived from T cells, B-cell-depleted T cells, or PBMCs. The repertoires were made available in a free public database intended to serve as a resource for research on the immune response to SARS-CoV-2. The samples were drawn from two sources: the first 160 participants of the ongoing ImmuneRACE study, and fewer than 1,500 subjects contributed by 6 global collaborators. Summary of the overall study and its limitations: Clinical and demographic metadata were provided uncurated, with the amount varying by source and participant.

Participants in the prospective study were aged roughly 18 to 90 years, lived in 20 to 25 United States geographic areas, and enrolled through a virtual design. Cohort assignment in the prospective study relied on participant-reported clinical history from a screening survey and a study questionnaire. In the prospective study, mobile phlebotomists collected whole blood, serum and a nasopharyngeal or oropharyngeal swab from each participant. Additional blood draws and questionnaires over an approximately 2-month period could optionally be provided by prospective study participants. Blood samples from the prospective study were shipped frozen or at room temperature prior to DNA extraction. The immunoSEQ Assay, a bias-controlled multiplex PCR, was used to amplify TCRbeta CDR3 regions from genomic DNA. The published analysis was carried out like this. The number of nucleated cells in each sample was estimated by amplification of reference gene primers within the assay. To quantify the absolute abundance of each unique TCRbeta CDR3 rearrangement, sequence reads were collapsed and filtered. For each sample, productive Simpson clonality was calculated by taking the square root of Simpson's diversity index across productive rearrangements. Not all clones reach the TCRdb copy of this immuneACCESS table, which keeps in-frame sequences only. Checked studies attribute under half of the gap to unresolved V genes and leave the rest unexplained. V and J calls and clone size are given by that table; D and trimming were obtained from the DNA. The sample table shows approximately 180,000 clones, and 82% are seen once. The ten largest clones take up 4% to 6.5% of the sample.

The TCR originated in a woman aged 55-70 years with acute COVID-19. The sequenced sample was PBMCs or T cells enriched from blood (not recorded which).

The CDR3 protein is CSVDINYGYTF. Here is the DNA: TGCAGCGTTGACATTAACTATGGCTACACCTTC. The receptor chain draws on TRBV29-1 and TRBJ1-2; the D gene lacks a confident call. The CDR3 has 11 amino acids, counting the end cysteine and phenylalanine. The retained sequence is limited to the CDR3, 33 bases, with the frame set at the first base. CDR1 and CDR2, per the germline V gene, are SQVTM and ANQGSEA. V is clipped by 3 bases and J by 1 base, and the sequence between their germline boundaries is 3 bases long.